A selection of T cell receptor beta chains follows, all from one sample in a study of Graves' ophthalmopathy and Graves' hyperthyroidism. TCRdb re-called the multiplex PCR reads through MiXCR, storing one row per CDR3 protein. The table has roughly 600,000 distinct CDR3 sequences, 35% to 45% seen once. Sequenced sample: peripheral blood or thyroid tissue (not recorded which). These receptors came from an adult man with Graves' hyperthyroidism. The CDR3 runs from the conserved cysteine through the conserved F or W. D genes are given only for firm matches. Part of the rows lack a size; the others show once, few, many or a class for expanded clones.

j_call | v_call | clone_size | d_call | cdr3_aa | cdr3_nt
TRBJ2-5 | TRBV27 | . | TRBD1 | CASSPATGIGETQYF | TGTGCCAGCAGTCCAGCGACAGGGATTGGGGAGACCCAGTACTTC
TRBJ1-5 | TRBV19 | few | TRBD1 | CASSIVGFLEGQGAVQPQHF | TGTGCCAGTAGTATTGTTGGTTTCTTAGAGGGACAGGGGGCTGTTCAGCCCCAGCATTTT
TRBJ2-7 | TRBV2 | few | TRBD2 | CASSLAGGVIEQYF | TGTGCCAGCAGCTTAGCGGGGGGCGTGATTGAGCAGTACTTC
TRBJ2-7 | TRBV20-1 | . | TRBD2 | CSAKPSNSGRASREQYF | TGCAGTGCTAAGCCGTCTAATAGCGGGAGGGCCTCAAGGGAGCAGTACTTC
TRBJ1-2 | TRBV6-5 | . | . | CASTSDRFTGNTF | TGTGCCAGCACCTCGGACAGATTTACTGGAAACACCTTC
TRBJ2-7 | TRBV25-1 | . | . | CAAGGGTYEQYF | TGTGCCGCAGGGGGAGGGACCTACGAGCAGTACTTC
TRBJ2-7 | TRBV2 | once | . | CASTSGSGYEQYF | TGTGCCAGCACCTCAGGGTCCGGCTACGAGCAGTACTTC
TRBJ1-5 | TRBV19 | few | . | CASSTQSYQPQHF | TGTGCCAGTAGTACTCAAAGTTATCAGCCCCAGCATTTT
TRBJ1-6 | TRBV5-1 | many | . | CASSLAEGTRSPLHF | TGCGCCAGCAGCTTGGCCGAGGGGACGCGGTCACCCCTCCACTTT
TRBJ1-1 | TRBV12-3/TRBV12-4 | many | . | CASSLRERGTEAFF | TGTGCCAGCAGTTTAAGGGAGCGGGGTACTGAAGCTTTCTTT
TRBJ1-1 | TRBV28 | few | . | CASSSVGDEAFF | TGTGCCAGCAGTTCGGTGGGGGATGAAGCTTTCTTT
TRBJ1-2 | TRBV10-1 | . | . | CASRTGNNYGHTF | TGTGCCAGCAGAACAGGAAATAACTATGGCCACACCTTC
TRBJ1-1 | TRBV5-1 | few | . | CASSLTGKVSTEAFF | TGCGCCAGCAGCTTGACAGGGAAGGTATCCACTGAAGCTTTCTTT